This T cell receptor beta chain came from a study of T cells in Graves' hyperthyroidism and ophthalmopathy. Amplification of TCR beta CDR3 regions used RNA as the template. In the first-round RT-PCR of the TCR CDR3, the HTBI primer set was used. Using its own MiXCR run on the multiplex PCR reads, TCRdb lists one record per CDR3 protein. Seen here are approximately 350,000 distinct CDR3 sequences, roughly 15% observed once, and the top ten hold approximately 19%. Diagnoses were made from clinical symptoms, serum measures (thyroxine and TRAb), thyroid ultrasound and orbital computed tomography. Extraction of PBMCs used roughly 9.6 ml of fresh peripheral blood. This clonotype was seen repeatedly, ten times or more. This CDR3 is 12 amino acids long. Between the trimmed V and J ends, which lost 6 bases and 8 bases, there was a span of 11 bases. The V gene's germline CDR1 is MDHEN and CDR2 SYDVKM.

The sequence derives from a woman aged 55-70 years with Graves' ophthalmopathy. Specimen: blood. J is TRBJ1-5 and V is TRBV28; no firm D call. The CDR3 region is CASSQKREPQHF. The CDR3 coding sequence is TGTGCCAGCAGCCAGAAAAGGGAGCCCCAGCATTTT.